This T cell receptor beta chain was obtained from a study of resident and recirculating memory T cells in vitiligo. The ends lost 4 bases at V and 14 bases at J; junction bases unmatched: 12. CDR1 is SGHRS and CDR2 is YFSETQ in the germline V gene. The CDR3 is made up of 13 amino acids. Libraries were prepared by immunoSEQ multiplex PCR; TCRdb keeps only in-frame clonotypes and omits some of them. This table has about 76,000 clones, 90% to 95% appearing once. With regard to this clone: Antigen unknown.

No change in lesions over the prior 6 months defined stable disease. Anyone treated within the previous three months was excluded. Findings and limits, study-wide: Clonality differed among vitiligo lesions, with no unique dominant clone. TCR sequences were not conserved across biopsy sites or patients.

This TCR derives from a male donor with vitiligo. The gene calls are TRBV5-1 and TRBJ2-1, with TRBD2 identical over 7 bases. Sequencing was done on a sample of blood. Written as DNA, the CDR3 is TGCGCCAGCAGCGCCGGGACTACCCCCCTCAAGTTCTTC. This gives the protein CASSAGTTPLKFF.